The present TCR beta chain was sequenced within a study of blood T cell repertoires in COVID-19. Source study methods: Amplification of reference gene primers provided the estimated nucleated cell counts. Sequencing used immunoSEQ multiplex PCR; TCRdb keeps in-frame clones, though not all of them. Clone size and V and J calls were adopted from that table, with D and trimming inferred from the DNA. The sample contains approximately 300,000 clones, more than 90% of which appear only once. The receptor was derived from a man between 60 and 75 years old who had recovered from COVID-19. The sequenced sample consisted of PBMCs or T cells enriched from blood (not recorded which).

CDR3 nucleotides: TGTGCCAGCTCACCAGGACAGGGGCCTACAGATACGCAGTATTTT. The encoded protein is CASSPGQGPTDTQYF. The genes are TRBV18 and TRBJ2-3; 9 bases match TRBD1. The V segment lost 2 bases and the J segment 3 bases; nucleotides outside the gene matches: 3. CDR1 KGHSH and CDR2 LQKENI come from the germline V gene. This CDR3 has 15 amino acids. The full variable domain, with the rest looked up from reference TRBV18 and TRBJ2-3, is NAGVMQNPRHLVRRRGQEARLRCSPMKGHSHVYWYRQLPEEGLKFMVYLQKENIIDESGMPKERFSAEFPKEGPSILRIQQVVRGDSAAYFCASSPGQGPTDTQYFGPGTRLTVL.